The present entry profiles one TCR beta chain with its context. Its recognized antigen is unknown. Base qualities were left out, and no much larger clone turns up one base away. Patients with autoimmune disease history or receiving systemic immunosuppression were excluded from the trial. In every dose cohort, peripheral blood was drawn for TCR sequencing at baseline, cycle 4 day 1, and cycle 7 day 1. Samples came from an open-label, multicenter, first-in-human phase I dose-escalation trial of ivuxolimab. Adults with locally advanced or metastatic melanoma, renal cell carcinoma, hepatocellular carcinoma or head and neck squamous cell carcinoma were enrolled in the trial. CD4+ and CD8+ T cells were sorted separately from peripheral blood before TCR sequencing. Sequences SGHTA (CDR1) and FQGNSA (CDR2) are obtained from the germline V gene. Including the terminal cysteine and phenylalanine, the CDR3 comprises 16 residues. The retained sequence is limited to the CDR3, 48 bases, with the frame set at the first base. V and J are truncated by 7 bases and 0 bases respectively, leaving an intervening sequence of 13 bases.

Genomic DNA was isolated from the sorted cells so that the TCRbeta CDR3 region could be sequenced. The immunoSEQ Assay was used for sequencing of TCRbeta CDR3 regions. TCRdb re-hosts the immuneACCESS table, in-frame sequences only. Its copies lack some clones; in the studies checked, an unresolved V gene accounts for under half of them, and the cause for the rest is not known. The sample contains about 58,000 clones, approximately 78% of them found a single time. The ten largest make up around 0.8% of the sample. The data were obtained in a study of OX40 agonist ivuxolimab in advanced cancers. Study-level background: The costimulatory receptor OX40 (CD134) was targeted by ivuxolimab, a fully human IgG2 agonistic monoclonal antibody. Intravenous ivuxolimab was administered to patients every 2 weeks at six dose levels: 0.01, 0.1, 0.3, 1.5, 3 and 10 mg/kg. Among the roughly 50 dose-escalation patients, roughly 20 had hepatocellular carcinoma, approximately 15 melanoma, 9 renal cell carcinoma and 9 head and neck cancer. In the dose-escalation cohort, 75% to 85% of patients were male, and the mean age was 60 years with a range of about 23 to 79. Prior anti-PD-1, anti-PD-L1 or anti-CTLA-4 therapy was permitted, and approximately 40% of dose-escalation patients had received checkpoint inhibitors. Partial responses occurred in three dose-escalation patients: two with cutaneous melanoma and one with hepatocellular carcinoma. The point of sequencing TCRbeta in the periphery was to test whether ivuxolimab changed TCR sequence diversity and drove clonal T-cell expansion. The monotherapy dose-escalation portion (N ≈ 50 patients) of the phase I ivuxolimab trial is reported in the paper.

The study at large found these results: After ivuxolimab, CD8+ T cells had more expanded clones than CD4+ T cells on average. Low levels of normalized T-cell clonal expansion were also seen in some nonresponding patients. The antigen specificity of the clonally expanded peripheral T cells was not determined. In the 0.1-3.0 mg/kg groups, partial responders were among the patients with the lowest normalized peripheral clonal expansion, particularly in CD8+ T cells. At doses of 0.1 to 3.0 mg/kg, clonal expansion of both CD4+ and CD8+ T cells in blood was seen between baseline and week 6.

Sequencing used CD4+ or CD8+ T cells sorted from blood, obtained in a trial of the OX40 agonist ivuxolimab. The chain was built from TRBV7-2 and TRBJ1-6; the D gene remains uncertain. The receptor comes from an adult with an advanced solid tumor such as melanoma, head and neck, liver or kidney cancer. The CDR3 reads as follows: CASTIGRSSYNSPLHF. The nucleotide sequence is TGTGCCAGCACGATAGGCAGGAGCTCCTATAATTCACCCCTCCACTTT.